These 15 T cell receptor beta chains were all obtained from the same sample, sequenced in a study of blood T cell repertoires in COVID-19. The data were produced by immunoSEQ multiplex PCR, yet TCRdb's version contains in-frame clones alone and is incomplete. The data show 70,000 to 100,000 clones, with approximately 88% seen just once and about an eighth held by the top ten. The sample was peripheral blood. The receptors were gathered from a human donor in a cohort sampled during active COVID-19.

The chain uses TRBV30 and TRBJ2-1; 8 bases agree with TRBD2. Germline CDR1 and CDR2: GTSNPN and SVGIG (reference sequence). Unmatched junction bases numbered 11, after V lost 4 bases and J lost 6 bases. CDR3 length: 15 residues. CDR3 DNA: TGTGCCTGGAATCTCAGGGGACTAGTTGGCAATGAGCAGTTCTTC. Its translation: CAWNLRGLVGNEQFF.

The chain recombines TRBV12-3 or TRBV12-4 with TRBJ2-4; 8 bases agree with TRBD2. CDR3 length equals 13 residues. V was pared by 8 bases and J by 9 bases, with 9 bases of the junction left unmatched. DNA of the CDR3: TGTGCCAGCCGTGAGTCGACTAGCGTCATTCAGTACTTC. Amino acid sequence: CASRESTSVIQYF.

The chain is built from TRBV27 and TRBJ1-6; 7 bases are a match to TRBD1. J gave up 7 bases and V 6 bases, and 9 bases lay outside the gene matches. There are 15 residues in the CDR3. Germline CDR1 reads MNHEY; CDR2 reads SMNVEV (reference sequence). This CDR3 reads CASRPTGVPNSPLHF. CDR3 in DNA: TGTGCCAGCAGACCTACAGGGGTACCGAATTCACCCCTCCACTTT.

The chain combines TRBV11-2 with TRBJ2-7, with TRBD2 matching over 8 bases. V dropped 8 bases and J dropped 4; count of bases not matched to a gene: 10. The germline V gene has CDR1 SGHAT and CDR2 FQNNGV. This CDR3 has 14 residues. CDR3 loop: CASCRATGGYEQYF. DNA of the CDR3: TGTGCCAGCTGCCGGGCCACGGGAGGGTACGAGCAGTACTTC.

The rearrangement joins TRBV13 to TRBJ1-1; no clear D gene. The CDR3 is 14 residues long. Germline V gives CDR1 PRHDT, CDR2 FYEKMQ (reference sequence). Between the trimmed V and J ends, which lost 5 bases and 6 bases, there was a span of 16 bases. DNA for the CDR3: TGTGCCAGCAGCCGCGGGGAGGCTGTGGCTGAAGCTTTCTTT. It yields the protein CASSRGEAVAEAFF.

The chain couples TRBV30 to TRBJ2-7, with D possibly being TRBD1 (6 bases). This CDR3 has 12 residues. V was clipped by 4 bases and J by 5 bases, with 12 bases between them. CDR1 is GTSNPN and CDR2 is SVGIG in the germline V gene (reference sequence). CDR3 region: CAWTGDRDEQYF. As DNA, the CDR3 is TGTGCCTGGACAGGGGATAGGGACGAGCAGTACTTC.

The chain recombines TRBV27 with TRBJ2-3; D possibly corresponds to TRBD1 (5 bases). Deletions cut 2 bases from V and 0 bases from J, with 12 bases between. Germline V CDR1 and CDR2: MNHEY, SMNVEV (reference sequence). This CDR3 has 16 amino acids. The CDR3 protein is CASSLRGPTSTDTQYF. CDR3 DNA sequence: TGTGCCAGCAGTTTAAGGGGCCCCACTAGCACAGATACGCAGTATTTT.

This clone has just one count. The chain links TRBV6-2 or TRBV6-3 to TRBJ2-1; 12 positions match TRBD2. This CDR3 has 15 residues. Germline V gene data show CDR1 as MNHEY and CDR2 as SVGEGT. After removal of 2 bases from V and 4 bases from J, the junction contained 0 bases not matched to a gene. CDR3 amino acids: CASSYGLAGYNEQFF. CDR3 nucleotides: TGTGCCAGCAGTTACGGACTAGCGGGGTACAATGAGCAGTTCTTC.

This chain connects TRBV6-5 to TRBJ2-7, with D possibly TRBD2 on 6 matching bases. The germline CDR1 and CDR2 sequences are MNHEY and SVGAGI. Trimming removed 0 bases at V and 5 bases at J, with 17 bases between. CDR3 length: 16 amino acids. The CDR3 sequence: CASSYSGGEDLDEQYF. The CDR3 DNA reads as TGTGCCAGCAGTTACTCAGGCGGGGAGGATCTTGACGAGCAGTACTTC.

The gene calls are TRBV3-1 (or the pseudogene TRBV3-2) and TRBJ1-5; D not certain. CDR1 and CDR2 (germline): LGHDT, YNNKEL (reference sequence). CDR3 length equals 17 residues. Trimming stripped 1 base from V and 2 bases from J, with 15 bases between. The CDR3 is CASSQGWQNSGNQPQHF. The DNA for the CDR3 is TGTGCCAGCAGCCAAGGCTGGCAGAATAGCGGCAATCAGCCCCAGCATTTT.

CDR3: CAWDGRGTGDYGYTF. DNA of the CDR3: TGTGCCTGGGACGGACGGGGGACAGGGGACTATGGCTACACCTTC. The V and J genes are TRBV30 and TRBJ1-2; TRBD1 aligns across 10 bases. V lost 5 bases, J lost 3 bases, and 9 bases stayed unmatched. The V gene's germline CDR1 is GTSNPN and CDR2 SVGIG (reference sequence). The CDR3 spans 15 residues.

CDR3 in amino acids: CASSPDRSNTGELFF. CDR3 bases: TGTGCCAGCAGCCCTGACAGATCGAACACCGGGGAGCTGTTTTTT. The V and J genes are TRBV9 and TRBJ2-2, with D perhaps TRBD1 (5 bases). V was pared by 4 bases and J by 0 bases, with 10 bases between. The length of the CDR3 is 15 residues. Germline-derived CDR1 and CDR2 are SGDLS and YYNGEE.

The chain is built from TRBV7-3 and TRBJ2-3; 9 bases map to TRBD1. This CDR3 spans 16 amino acids. With V trimmed by 3 bases and J by 0 bases, 4 bases remained unmatched. Germline CDR1 SGHTA, CDR2 FQGTGA. CDR3: CASSFQQGASTDTQYF. The CDR3 DNA is TGTGCCAGCAGCTTCCAACAGGGGGCTAGCACAGATACGCAGTATTTT.

The rearrangement uses TRBV11-2 and TRBJ1-2; D not certain. V shed 1 base and J shed 2 bases, with 14 bases lying between them. The CDR3 loop spans 16 amino acids. Germline CDR1 SGHAT, CDR2 FQNNGV. CDR3 DNA sequence: TGTGCCAGCAGCTTAGGAGGCACGTCGGCGAACTATGGCTACACCTTC. It codes for CASSLGGTSANYGYTF.

This rearrangement joins TRBV9 to TRBJ2-5; 9 bases match TRBD2. The ends lost 4 bases at V and 7 bases at J; junction bases unmatched: 8. The germline CDR1 and CDR2 sequences are SGDLS and YYNGEE. The CDR3 consists of 14 residues. Here the CDR3 DNA reads TGTGCCAGCAGCTCCGCGGGAGGGCCTGGGACCCAGTACTTC. Translation gives CASSSAGGPGTQYF.